A selection of T cell receptor beta chains follows, all from one sample in a study of blood T cell repertoires in COVID-19. Libraries were prepared by immunoSEQ multiplex PCR; TCRdb keeps only in-frame clonotypes and omits some of them. The sample has 120,000 to 150,000 clones; more than 65% are singletons. The source material was peripheral blood. All receptors derive from a human donor in a cohort sampled during active COVID-19. Both conserved end residues are part of each CDR3. The order of the fields is J gene, V gene, clone size, D gene, CDR3 DNA, CDR3 protein. A D gene is named only where the DNA matches it firmly. Size values are once, few and many counts, or a class for expanded clones, and some rows have none.

>TRBJ1-6|TRBV27|-|-
TGTGCCAGCAGTACCCGGGACTCCTATAATTCACCCCTCCACTTT
CASSTRDSYNSPLHF
>TRBJ2-4|TRBV18|-|TRBD1
TGTGCCAGCTCACTGACCGAGACAGGGGTCACCAAAAACATTCAGTACTTC
CASSLTETGVTKNIQYF
>TRBJ2-2|TRBV19|-|TRBD2
TGTGCTACATTTAGCGGGCCACTCGGCGGGGAGCTGTTTTTT
CATFSGPLGGELFF
>TRBJ2-3|TRBV29-1|-|-
TGCAGCGTTGAAAAGAACAGCCAATACACAGATACGCAGTATTTT
CSVEKNSQYTDTQYF
>TRBJ1-1|TRBV27|-|TRBD1
TGTGCCAGCAGAAAACCGGGGACAGTGCCCACTGAAGCTTTCTTT
CASRKPGTVPTEAFF
>TRBJ2-1|TRBV7-2|-|-
TGTGCCAGCGCCCTGAGCGGTTACAATGAGCAGTTCTTC
CASALSGYNEQFF
>TRBJ2-1|TRBV7-8|many|TRBD2
TGTGCCAGCACCCGACCGGGACTAGCGGTCCCACGGGCGCAGTTCTTC
CASTRPGLAVPRAQFF
>TRBJ2-7|TRBV2|-|-
TGTGCCGCCAGGTACGACACCTACGAGCAGTACTTC
CAARYDTYEQYF
>TRBJ2-5|TRBV9|-|TRBD2
TGTGCCAGCAGCGTAGCGATCGAGGCGGGGGACCAAGAGACCCAGTACTTC
CASSVAIEAGDQETQYF
>TRBJ2-7|TRBV11-3|-|-
TGTGCCAGCAGCCCCGGACAGAAATCATACGAGCAGTACTTC
CASSPGQKSYEQYF
>TRBJ1-1|TRBV25-1|-|TRBD1
TGTGCCAGCAGGCGGGGACAGTCTGAAGCTTTCTTT
CASRRGQSEAFF
>TRBJ1-2|TRBV4-2|-|TRBD1
TGTGCCAGCAGCCAGGTACAGGGGGCCGATGGCTACACCTTC
CASSQVQGADGYTF
>TRBJ1-5|TRBV10-3|-|-
TGTGCCATCAGTCCGAGGGGGGGGGAGAGCAATCAGCCCCAGCATTTT
CAISPRGGESNQPQHF
>TRBJ2-5|TRBV28|-|TRBD2
TGTGCCAGCAGGGCGGGGGGGACGGAGACCCAGTACTTC
CASRAGGTETQYF
>TRBJ2-2|TRBV6-6|-|TRBD1
TGTGCCAGCAGTCGCCCGGGACAGGACAACACCGGGGAGCTGTTTTTT
CASSRPGQDNTGELFF
>TRBJ2-4|TRBV28|-|-
TGTGCCAGCAGTTTACCGTTAGCCAAAAACATTCAGTACTTC
CASSLPLAKNIQYF
>TRBJ1-1|TRBV7-9|few|-
TGTGCCAGCAGCTTAGCGCCCGCAGGGTACACTGAAGCTTTCTTT
CASSLAPAGYTEAFF
>TRBJ2-1|TRBV20-1|-|TRBD2
TGCAGTGCTAGTGCTTGGGCTAGCGGGGGGAATGAGCAGTTCTTC
CSASAWASGGNEQFF
>TRBJ2-2|TRBV10-3|-|TRBD2
TGTGCCATCGGAATAGCGGGGGGGCCAGGCGGGGAGCTGTTTTTT
CAIGIAGGPGGELFF
>TRBJ1-2|TRBV19|-|-
TGTGCCAGTACCGCCAGGGTCCCTTTAGGCTATGGCTACACCTTC
CASTARVPLGYGYTF
>TRBJ1-1|TRBV3-1/TRBV3-2|-|-
TGTGCCAGCAGCCAAGAGGGGGGATCCCAAGCTTTCTTT
CASSQEGGSQAFF
>TRBJ2-3|TRBV6-5|-|-
TGTGCCGTGACGAGAGGACAGGACTACACAGATACGCAGTATTTT
CAVTRGQDYTDTQYF